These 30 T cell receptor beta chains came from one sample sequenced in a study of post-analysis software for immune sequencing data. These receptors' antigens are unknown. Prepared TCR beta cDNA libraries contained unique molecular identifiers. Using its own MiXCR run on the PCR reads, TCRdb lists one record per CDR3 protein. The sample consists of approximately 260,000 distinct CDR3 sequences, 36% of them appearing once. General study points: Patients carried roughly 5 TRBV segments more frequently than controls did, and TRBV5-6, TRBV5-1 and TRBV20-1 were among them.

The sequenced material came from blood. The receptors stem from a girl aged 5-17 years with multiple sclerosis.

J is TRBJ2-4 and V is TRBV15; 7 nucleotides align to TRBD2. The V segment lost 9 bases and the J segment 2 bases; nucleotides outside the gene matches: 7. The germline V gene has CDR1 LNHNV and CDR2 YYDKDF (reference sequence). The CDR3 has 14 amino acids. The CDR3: CATMDGGTKNIQYF. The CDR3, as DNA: TGTGCCACTATGGACGGGGGGACCAAAAACATTCAGTACTTC. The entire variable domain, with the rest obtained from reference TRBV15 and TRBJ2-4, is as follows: DAMVIQNPRYQVTQFGKPVTLSCSQTLNHNVMYWYQQKSSQAPKLLFHYYDKDFNNEADTPDNFQSRRPNTSFCFLDIRSPGLGDTAMYLCATMDGGTKNIQYFGAGTRLSVL.

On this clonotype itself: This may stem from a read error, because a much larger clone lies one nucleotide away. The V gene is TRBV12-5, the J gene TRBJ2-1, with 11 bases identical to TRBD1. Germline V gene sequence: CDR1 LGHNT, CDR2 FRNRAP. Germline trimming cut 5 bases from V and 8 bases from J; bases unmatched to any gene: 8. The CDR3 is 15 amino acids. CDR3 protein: CASGVEGQGGHEQFF. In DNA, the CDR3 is TGTGCTAGTGGTGTGGAGGGACAGGGGGGCCATGAGCAGTTCTTC.

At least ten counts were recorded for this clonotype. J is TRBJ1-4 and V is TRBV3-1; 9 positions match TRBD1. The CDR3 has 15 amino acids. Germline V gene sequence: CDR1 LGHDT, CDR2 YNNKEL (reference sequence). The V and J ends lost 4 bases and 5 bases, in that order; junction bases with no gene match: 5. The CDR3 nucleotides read TGTGCCAGCAGCCCGGACAGGGGCATAAATGAAAAACTGTTTTTT. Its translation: CASSPDRGINEKLFF.

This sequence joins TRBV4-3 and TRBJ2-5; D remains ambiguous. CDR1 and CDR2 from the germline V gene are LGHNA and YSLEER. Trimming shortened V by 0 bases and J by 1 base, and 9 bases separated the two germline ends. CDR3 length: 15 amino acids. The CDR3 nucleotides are TGCGCCAGCAGCCAAGATGGGCGGAGCCAAGAGACCCAGTACTTC. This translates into CASSQDGRSQETQYF.

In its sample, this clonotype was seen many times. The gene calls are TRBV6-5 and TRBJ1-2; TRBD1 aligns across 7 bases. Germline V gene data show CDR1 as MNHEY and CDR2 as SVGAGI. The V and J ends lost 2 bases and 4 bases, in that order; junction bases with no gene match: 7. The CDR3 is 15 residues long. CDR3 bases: TGTGCCAGCAGTTACGGGGAGGGGGCGGGCTATGGCTACACCTTC. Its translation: CASSYGEGAGYGYTF.

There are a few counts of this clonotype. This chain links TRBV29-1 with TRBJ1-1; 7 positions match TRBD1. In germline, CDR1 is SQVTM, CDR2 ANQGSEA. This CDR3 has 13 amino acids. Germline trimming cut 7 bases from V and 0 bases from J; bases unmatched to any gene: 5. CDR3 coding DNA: TGCAGCGCCCGGGGACAGATGAACACTGAAGCTTTCTTT. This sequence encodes CSARGQMNTEAFF.

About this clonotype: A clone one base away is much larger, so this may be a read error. As DNA, the CDR3 is TGCAGTGCTGGGGACAGGGGACTCTACGATGAGCAGTTCTTC. Encoded protein: CSAGDRGLYDEQFF. The gene calls are TRBV20-1 and TRBJ2-1; 10 nucleotides agree with TRBD1. CDR1 is DFQATT, CDR2 SNEGSKA, per germline (reference sequence). The CDR3 totals 14 residues.

CDR3 nucleotides: TGCAGCGTTGAAGATCCTGGGGGGGCGGTCTACAATGAGCAGTTCTTC. Residues: CSVEDPGGAVYNEQFF. The chain couples TRBV29-1 to TRBJ2-1; D perhaps matches TRBD2 (7 bases). The CDR3 has 16 amino acids. V lost 0 bases and J lost 3, with 15 bases in between. Per germline, CDR1 SQVTM and CDR2 ANQGSEA.

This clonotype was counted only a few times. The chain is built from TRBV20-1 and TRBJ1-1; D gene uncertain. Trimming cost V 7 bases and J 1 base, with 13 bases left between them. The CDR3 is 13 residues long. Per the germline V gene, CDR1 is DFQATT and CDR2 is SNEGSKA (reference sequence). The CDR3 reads CSVAAPSNTEAFF. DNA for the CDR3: TGCAGTGTTGCGGCGCCCTCGAACACTGAAGCTTTCTTT.

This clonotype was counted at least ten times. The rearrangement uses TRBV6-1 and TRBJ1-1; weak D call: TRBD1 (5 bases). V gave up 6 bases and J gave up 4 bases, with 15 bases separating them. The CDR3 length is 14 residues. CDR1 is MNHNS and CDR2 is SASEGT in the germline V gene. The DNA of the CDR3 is TGTGCCAGCAGGGGCAGGGCGGAGAGCACTGAAGCTTTCTTT. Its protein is CASRGRAESTEAFF.

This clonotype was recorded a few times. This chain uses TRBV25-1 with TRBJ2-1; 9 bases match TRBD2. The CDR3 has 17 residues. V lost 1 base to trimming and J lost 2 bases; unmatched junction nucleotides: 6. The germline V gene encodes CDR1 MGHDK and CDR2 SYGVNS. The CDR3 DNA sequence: TGTGCCAGCAGTGAATCCTCTCAGCGGGGGGCCTACAATGAGCAGTTCTTC. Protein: CASSESSQRGAYNEQFF. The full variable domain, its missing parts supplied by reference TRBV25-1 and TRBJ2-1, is EADIYQTPRYLVIGTGKKITLECSQTMGHDKMYWYQQDPGMELHLIHYSYGVNSTEKGDLSSESTVSRIRTEHFPLTLESARPSHTSQYLCASSESSQRGAYNEQFFGPGTRLTVL.

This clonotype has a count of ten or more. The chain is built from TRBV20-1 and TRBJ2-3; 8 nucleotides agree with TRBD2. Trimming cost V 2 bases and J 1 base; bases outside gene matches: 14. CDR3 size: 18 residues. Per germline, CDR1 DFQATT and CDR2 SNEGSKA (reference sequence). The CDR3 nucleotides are TGCAGTGCTAGACCGCTTGCGGGGGGCACTTCCCGCACAGATACGCAGTATTTT. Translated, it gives CSARPLAGGTSRTDTQYF.

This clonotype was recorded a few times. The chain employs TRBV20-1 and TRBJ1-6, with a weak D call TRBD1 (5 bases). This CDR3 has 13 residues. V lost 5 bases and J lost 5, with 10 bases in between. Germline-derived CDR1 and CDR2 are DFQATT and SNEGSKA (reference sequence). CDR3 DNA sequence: TGCAGTGCTTCGGACACCCATAATTCACCCCTCCACTTT. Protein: CSASDTHNSPLHF.

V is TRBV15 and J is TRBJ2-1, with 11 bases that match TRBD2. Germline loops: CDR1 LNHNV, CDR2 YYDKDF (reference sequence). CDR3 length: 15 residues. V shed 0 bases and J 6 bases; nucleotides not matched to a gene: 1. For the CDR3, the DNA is TGTGCCACCAGCAGAGACGGGACTAGCGGCAATGAGCAGTTCTTC. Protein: CATSRDGTSGNEQFF.

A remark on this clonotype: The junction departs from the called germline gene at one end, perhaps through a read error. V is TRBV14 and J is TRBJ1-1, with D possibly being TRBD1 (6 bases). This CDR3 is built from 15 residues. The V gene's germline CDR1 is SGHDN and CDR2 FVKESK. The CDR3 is CVSSQVSGAGTEAFF. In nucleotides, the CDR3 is TGTGTCAGCAGCCAGGTTTCAGGGGCAGGCACTGAAGCTTTCTTT.

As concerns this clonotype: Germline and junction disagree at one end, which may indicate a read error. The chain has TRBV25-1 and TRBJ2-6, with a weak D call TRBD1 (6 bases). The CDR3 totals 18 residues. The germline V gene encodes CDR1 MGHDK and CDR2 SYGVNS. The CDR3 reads CASSEEKQGVSGANVRTF. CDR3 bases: TGTGCCAGCAGTGAAGAAAAACAGGGAGTCTCTGGGGCCAACGTCCGGACTTTC. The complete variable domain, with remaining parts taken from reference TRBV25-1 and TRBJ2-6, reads EADIYQTPRYLVIGTGKKITLECSQTMGHDKMYWYQQDPGMELHLIHYSYGVNSTEKGDLSSESTVSRIRTEHFPLTLESARPSHTSQYLCASSEEKQGVSGANVRTFGAGSRLTVL.

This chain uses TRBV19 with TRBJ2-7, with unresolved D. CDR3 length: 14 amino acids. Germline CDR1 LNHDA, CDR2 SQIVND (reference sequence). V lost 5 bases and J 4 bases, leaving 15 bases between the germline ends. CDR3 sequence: CASSPSVLLYEQYF. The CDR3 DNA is TGTGCCAGTAGTCCTTCCGTCCTACTTTACGAGCAGTACTTC.

The DNA for the CDR3 is TGCGCCAGCAGCTTGGAACCCCAGGGGACCACCGGGGAGCTGTTTTTT. Protein product: CASSLEPQGTTGELFF. The gene calls are TRBV5-1 and TRBJ2-2; TRBD1 is a possible D gene (6 bases). Germline-derived CDR1 and CDR2 are SGHRS and YFSETQ. The CDR3 totals 16 residues. V dropped 0 bases and J dropped 4 bases, with 13 bases sitting between them.

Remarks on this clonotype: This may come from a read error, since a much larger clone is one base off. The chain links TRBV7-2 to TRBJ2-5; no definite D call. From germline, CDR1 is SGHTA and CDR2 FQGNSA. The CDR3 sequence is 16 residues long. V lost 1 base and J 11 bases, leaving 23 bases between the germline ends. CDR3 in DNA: TGTGCCAGCAGCTTAGAATACAAGGGTCCCTACAATGAGCAGTACTTC. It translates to CASSLEYKGPYNEQYF.

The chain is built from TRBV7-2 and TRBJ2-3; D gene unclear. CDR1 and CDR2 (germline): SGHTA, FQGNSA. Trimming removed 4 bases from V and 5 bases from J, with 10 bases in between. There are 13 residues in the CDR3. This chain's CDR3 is CASSYRDGDTQYF. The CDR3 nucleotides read TGTGCCAGCAGCTACCGTGACGGAGATACGCAGTATTTT. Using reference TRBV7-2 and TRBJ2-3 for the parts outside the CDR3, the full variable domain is GAGVSQSPSNKVTEKGKDVELRCDPISGHTALYWYRQSLGQGLEFLIYFQGNSAPDKSGLPSDRFSAERTGGSVSTLTIQRTQQEDSAVYLCASSYRDGDTQYFGPGTRLTVL.

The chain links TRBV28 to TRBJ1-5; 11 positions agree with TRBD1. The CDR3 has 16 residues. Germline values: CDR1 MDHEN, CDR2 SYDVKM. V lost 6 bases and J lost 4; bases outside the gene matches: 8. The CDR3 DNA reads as TGTGCCAGCAGGGAAGGACAGGGGGCCTCAAATCAGCCCCAGCATTTT. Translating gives CASREGQGASNQPQHF.

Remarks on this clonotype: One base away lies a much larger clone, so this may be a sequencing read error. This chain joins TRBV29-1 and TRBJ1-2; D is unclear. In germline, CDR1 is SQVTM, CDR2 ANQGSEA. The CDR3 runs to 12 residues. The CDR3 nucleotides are TGCAGCGCCGAGCGACCTAACTATGGCCACACCTTC. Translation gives CSAERPNYGHTF.

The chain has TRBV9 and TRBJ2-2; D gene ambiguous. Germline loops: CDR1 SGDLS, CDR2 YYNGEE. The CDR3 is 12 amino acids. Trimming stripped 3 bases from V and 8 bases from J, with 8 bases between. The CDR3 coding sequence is TGTGCCAGCAGCGGCGCTCGGGGGGAGCTGTTTTTT. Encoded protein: CASSGARGELFF.

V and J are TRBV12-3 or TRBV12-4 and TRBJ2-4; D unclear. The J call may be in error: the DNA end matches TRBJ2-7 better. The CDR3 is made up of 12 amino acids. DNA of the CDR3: TGTGCCAGCAGTTCATACTCCTACGAGCAGTACTTC. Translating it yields CASSSYSYEQYF.

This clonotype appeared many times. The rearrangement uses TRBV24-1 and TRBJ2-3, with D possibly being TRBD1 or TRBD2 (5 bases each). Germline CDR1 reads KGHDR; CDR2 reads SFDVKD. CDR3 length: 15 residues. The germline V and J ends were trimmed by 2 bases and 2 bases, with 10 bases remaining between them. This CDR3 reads CATSDSGSFTDTQYF. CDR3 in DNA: TGTGCCACCAGTGATTCAGGGAGCTTCACAGATACGCAGTATTTT.

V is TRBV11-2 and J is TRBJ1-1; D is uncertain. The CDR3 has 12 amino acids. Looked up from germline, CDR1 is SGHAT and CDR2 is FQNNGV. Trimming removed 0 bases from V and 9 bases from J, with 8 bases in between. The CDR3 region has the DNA TGTGCCAGCAGCTTAGAATGTGGACAAGCTTTCTTT. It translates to CASSLECGQAFF.

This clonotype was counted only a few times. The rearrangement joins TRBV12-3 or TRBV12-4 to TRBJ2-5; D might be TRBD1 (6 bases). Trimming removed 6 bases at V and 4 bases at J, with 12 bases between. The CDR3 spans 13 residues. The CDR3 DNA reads TGTGCCAGCAGAGCGACAGGAGTAGAGACCCAGTACTTC. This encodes CASRATGVETQYF.

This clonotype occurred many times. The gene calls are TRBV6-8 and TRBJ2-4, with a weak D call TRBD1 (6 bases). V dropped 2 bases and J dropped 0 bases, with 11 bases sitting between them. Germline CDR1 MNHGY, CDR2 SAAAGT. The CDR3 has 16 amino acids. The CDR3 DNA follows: TGTGCCAGCAGTTACCGGGGACAACCAGCCAAAAACATTCAGTACTTC. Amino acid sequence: CASSYRGQPAKNIQYF.

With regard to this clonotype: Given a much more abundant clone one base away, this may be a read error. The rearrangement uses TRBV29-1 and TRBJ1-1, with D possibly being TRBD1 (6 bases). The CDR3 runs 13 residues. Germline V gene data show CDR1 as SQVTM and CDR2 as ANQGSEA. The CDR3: CNVGARENTEAFF. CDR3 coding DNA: TGCAACGTGGGGGCAAGAGAGAACACTGAAGCTTTCTTT.

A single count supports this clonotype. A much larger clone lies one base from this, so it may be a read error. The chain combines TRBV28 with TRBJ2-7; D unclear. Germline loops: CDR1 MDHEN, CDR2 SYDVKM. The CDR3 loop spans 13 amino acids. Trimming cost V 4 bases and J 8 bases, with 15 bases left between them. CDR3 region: CASSSDGDGKQYF. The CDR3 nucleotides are TGTGCCAGCAGTTCCGACGGTGACGGAAAGCAGTACTTC.